The 3 T cell receptor beta chains below all came from one sample that was sequenced in a study of blood T cell repertoires in COVID-19. The method was immunoSEQ multiplex PCR; TCRdb's version includes in-frame clones alone and lacks a portion of them. The table has about 40,000 clones, around 86% seen once. Sequenced material: peripheral blood. The origin of the receptors is a man aged 50-60 years with active COVID-19.

This chain uses TRBV29-1 with TRBJ2-1, with D possibly matching TRBD2 (6 bases). Germline V gene sequence: CDR1 SQVTM, CDR2 ANQGSEA. This CDR3 contains 15 residues. The V end lost 8 bases, the J end lost 1 base, and 18 bases lay between the germline ends. The CDR3 region is CSSGGPSESYNEQFF. DNA for the CDR3: TGCAGCTCAGGAGGGCCCAGCGAGTCCTACAATGAGCAGTTCTTC.

CDR3 sequence reads: CASSLAGSYNEQFF. In nucleotides, the CDR3 is TGTGCCAGCTCACTAGCGGGGTCCTACAATGAGCAGTTCTTC. J is TRBJ2-1 and V is TRBV18; 8 bases match TRBD2. Germline V gene sequence: CDR1 KGHSH, CDR2 LQKENI. V lost 4 bases, J lost 1 base, and 0 bases stayed unmatched. The CDR3 sequence is 14 residues long. Variable domain in full (rest from reference TRBV18 and TRBJ2-1): NAGVMQNPRHLVRRRGQEARLRCSPMKGHSHVYWYRQLPEEGLKFMVYLQKENIIDESGMPKERFSAEFPKEGPSILRIQQVVRGDSAAYFCASSLAGSYNEQFFGPGTRLTVL.

The sample holds a few counts of this clone. This rearrangement joins TRBV28 to TRBJ2-7; the match to TRBD1 covers 7 bases. CDR1 is MDHEN and CDR2 is SYDVKM in the germline V gene. The CDR3 runs to 17 residues. Trimming took 2 bases from V and 0 from J; bases not matched to a gene: 10. The CDR3 coding sequence is TGTGCCAGCAGTTTACCTCTCTGGACAGGAAGCTCCTACGAGCAGTACTTC. Translation gives CASSLPLWTGSSYEQYF.